Following are 9 T cell receptor beta chains from one sample sequenced in a study of T cells in Graves' hyperthyroidism and ophthalmopathy. TCR beta CDR3 regions were amplified from RNA. Primed by the HTBI set, a first-round RT-PCR was run on the TCR CDR3. MiXCR was run by TCRdb on the multiplex PCR reads, yielding one entry per CDR3 protein. The sample comprises hundreds of thousands of distinct CDR3 sequences, about 15% of which are singletons, and around 12% rests with the top ten. The sequenced sample was blood. Receptor source: a woman aged 50 to 60 with Graves' ophthalmopathy.

The chain joins TRBV6-2 or TRBV6-3 to TRBJ2-7; the match to TRBD2 covers 8 bases. Germline V gives CDR1 MNHEY, CDR2 SVGEGT. This CDR3 spans 16 amino acids. V gave up 2 bases and J gave up 6 bases; unmatched junction bases: 12. Written as DNA, the CDR3 is TGTGCCAGCAGTTACATTCCCGGGAGGGCTTCTCGCGAGCAGTACTTC. It specifies CASSYIPGRASREQYF.

This clonotype was detected ten times or more. This chain links TRBV28 with TRBJ2-5; 12 bases fit TRBD2. Germline V gene lookup returns CDR1 MDHEN and CDR2 SYDVKM. This CDR3 comprises 15 residues. V trimming: 4 bases; J trimming: 4 bases; junction bases outside the gene matches: 4. The CDR3 DNA sequence: TGTGCCAGCAGTTCCTGGACTAGCGGGACAGAGACCCAGTACTTC. Translation gives CASSSWTSGTETQYF. Full variable domain (missing parts from reference TRBV28 and TRBJ2-5): DVKVTQSSRYLVKRTGEKVFLECVQDMDHENMFWYRQDPGLGLRLIYFSYDVKMKEKGDIPEGYSVSREKKERFSLILESASTNQTSMYLCASSSWTSGTETQYFGPGTRLLVL.

V usage is TRBV4-1 and J usage is TRBJ2-7; 12 bases are a match to TRBD2. The CDR3 sequence is 17 residues long. Trimming removed 0 bases from V and 4 bases from J; junction bases left unmatched: 7. Germline V lookup: CDR1 MGHRA, CDR2 YSYEKL. The CDR3 DNA reads as TGCGCCAGCAGCCAAGACGCTAGCGGGAGGGCCGGGTACGAGCAGTACTTC. As protein: CASSQDASGRAGYEQYF.

This clonotype was counted a few times. The V gene is TRBV3-1, the J gene TRBJ1-5; no reliable D call. Germline CDR1 reads LGHDT; CDR2 reads YNNKEL (reference sequence). The CDR3 has 15 residues. V lost 6 bases and J lost 5, with 17 bases in between. As DNA, the CDR3 is TGTGCCAGCAGTTACGGACCTCGGAGGGATCAGCCCCAGCATTTT. Translation: CASSYGPRRDQPQHF.

This clonotype was found many times. V is TRBV28 and J is TRBJ2-5; D may be TRBD1 (6 bases). The CDR3 length is 14 residues. V lost 3 bases to trimming and J lost 5 bases, with 13 bases between them. The germline gives CDR1 MDHEN, CDR2 SYDVKM. CDR3 loop: CASSFSSGVETQYF. The DNA for the CDR3 is TGTGCCAGCAGTTTTTCGTCAGGGGTGGAGACCCAGTACTTC.

In its sample, this clonotype was seen once. CDR3 bases: TGTGCCAGCAGCTCCGGGACTAGCGGGAGTAAGAAAAACAATGAGCAGTTCTTC. This translates into CASSSGTSGSKKNNEQFF. The genes are TRBV7-3 and TRBJ2-1, with 14 bases aligning to TRBD2. The CDR3 consists of 18 residues. V gave up 4 bases and J gave up 5 bases; unmatched junction bases: 10. Germline V gene sequence: CDR1 SGHTA, CDR2 FQGTGA.

This chain connects TRBV9 to TRBJ2-2, with D hard to call. This CDR3 has 12 residues. Trimming stripped 3 bases from V and 7 bases from J, with 7 bases between. The germline gives CDR1 SGDLS, CDR2 YYNGEE. Here the CDR3 DNA reads TGTGCCAGCAGCGAGGCCCTCGGGGAGCTGTTTTTT. Amino acids: CASSEALGELFF.

This clonotype appeared many times. The rearrangement links TRBV6-2 or TRBV6-3 to TRBJ2-1; D is ambiguous. Germline-derived CDR1 and CDR2 are MNHEY and SVGEGT. V dropped 0 bases and J dropped 2 bases, with 11 bases sitting between them. The CDR3 has 16 residues. The CDR3: CASSYSIGSTYNEQFF. DNA for the CDR3: TGTGCCAGCAGTTACTCGATCGGATCTACCTACAATGAGCAGTTCTTC.

This clonotype was picked up a small number of times. The chain has TRBV27 and TRBJ1-2; 11 bases align to TRBD1. Looked up from germline, CDR1 is MNHEY and CDR2 is SMNVEV (reference sequence). V was pared by 5 bases and J by 4 bases, with 6 bases of the junction left unmatched. The CDR3 has 15 residues. CDR3 in amino acids: CASSPGQGAVYGYTF. The CDR3 coding sequence is TGTGCCAGCAGTCCCGGACAGGGGGCAGTCTATGGCTACACCTTC.